This T cell receptor beta chain was obtained from a study of cytomegalovirus exposure and HLA in healthy donors. Per the germline V gene, CDR1 is DFQATT and CDR2 is SNEGSKA (reference sequence). This CDR3 contains 10 residues. Deletions cut 4 bases from V and 4 bases from J, with 4 bases between. The PCR ran on 60 Vbeta and 13 Jbeta primers. The method was immunoSEQ multiplex PCR; TCRdb's version includes in-frame clones alone and lacks a portion of them. This table has roughly 150,000 clones, roughly 77% appearing once. This clone came up once. This donor had no CMV serostatus on record. This chain connects TRBV20-1 to TRBJ2-5; D remains unclear. The sequence was collected from a man younger than 45 in good health. The sequenced sample was PBMCs. In DNA, the CDR3 is TGCAGTGCTATCCGAGAGACCCAGTACTTC. It is translated as CSAIRETQYF.